This TCR beta chain was sequenced in a study of cytomegalovirus exposure and HLA in healthy donors. Looking at the study overall: The use of the same platform for the roughly 130 validation repertoires and the roughly 700 first-cohort repertoires was reported by a later analysis.

For this clone: Its matching antigen is unknown.

Study-wide results and caveats: A few of the chains that were CMV-associated were confirmed in vitro to be specific for CMV antigens. Cytomegalovirus association was listed for approximately 160 TCR beta chains.

With V trimmed by 7 bases and J by 5 bases, 5 bases remained unmatched. Germline-derived CDR1 and CDR2 are MNHEY and SVGAGI. The CDR3 covers 14 residues. Here immunoSEQ multiplex PCR was the method, and the copy in TCRdb shows in-frame clones only, minus some. The data hold over 150,000 clones, with about 86% observed a single time. The sample was PBMCs. This TCR came from a woman aged 18-29 years in good health and CMV-seropositive. V gene TRBV6-5 combines with J gene TRBJ1-6, with 7 bases that match TRBD1. Here the CDR3 DNA reads TGTGCCAGCATGAGACAGGGAAATAATTCACCCCTCCACTTT. Its protein is CASMRQGNNSPLHF.